The source of this T cell receptor beta chain is a study of CD8 T cells in Susac syndrome. Study in general: When blood was drawn, the patients with Susac syndrome were therapy-naive, on corticosteroids, or on intravenous immunoglobulin alone.

RNA, at roughly 0.45 to 1 ug, was reverse transcribed with random hexamers. Multiplex PCR with immunoSEQ amplified the TCR beta CDR3 across 54 Vbeta and 13 Jbeta. From the immunoSEQ multiplex PCR reads, TCRdb called clonotypes with MiXCR, one entry per CDR3 protein. In the table there are roughly 110,000 distinct CDR3 sequences, around 94% of which are singletons. The CDR3 contains 14 residues. CDR1 LNHNV and CDR2 YYDKDF come from the germline V gene (reference sequence). The V gene lost 3 bases and the J gene lost 3 bases, with 10 bases spanning the gap. The origin of this receptor is a human donor with Susac syndrome. The sequenced sample consisted of CD8+ T cells from PBMCs. This chain links TRBV15 with TRBJ2-3; a possible D gene is TRBD2 (5 bases). Written as DNA, the CDR3 is TGTGCCACCAGCAGCGTACGGGATACAGATACGCAGTATTTT. Protein product: CATSSVRDTDTQYF.